The next 9 T cell receptor beta chains were all read from a single sample in a study of tumor-infiltrating lymphocytes in primary liver carcinoma. Starting material for RNA and DNA co-extraction consisted of roughly 18-34 mg of unsorted bulk tissue. TCR beta cDNA came from roughly 0.45 ug total RNA, primed with a constant-region primer. Libraries of TCR beta came from three nested multiplex PCR rounds with slightly modified ARM-PCR. Rounds one and two of PCR, each of 10 cycles, were primed with TRBV1-TRBV30 forward primers and a C-beta reverse primer. In TCRdb, the multiplex PCR reads were re-called with MiXCR into one record per CDR3 protein. The sample contains 90,000 to 150,000 distinct CDR3 sequences, less than 75% of which appear only once. Source material: tumor-adjacent normal liver tissue. These receptors all come from a woman aged 55 to 70 with primary liver carcinoma and hepatitis B virus infection.

The chain recombines TRBV19 with TRBJ2-7, with D tentatively TRBD2 (6 bases). Trimming stripped 5 bases from V and 1 base from J, with 12 bases between. The CDR3 totals 14 residues. Germline V gene sequence: CDR1 LNHDA, CDR2 SQIVND (reference sequence). The CDR3 nucleotides read TGTGCCAGTAGTTTCGGGACTGTATCCTACGAGCAGTACTTC. It encodes CASSFGTVSYEQYF.

The sample holds one count of this clonotype. Given the absence of the conserved phenylalanine or tryptophan at the CDR3 end, a read error is likely. The chain couples TRBV7-9 to TRBJ1-1, with a weak D call TRBD1 (6 bases). This CDR3 contains 16 residues. Germline-derived CDR1 and CDR2 are SEHNR and FQNEAQ (reference sequence). V was trimmed by 2 bases and J by 3 bases, leaving 16 bases between them. CDR3 in amino acids: CASSLLGGRWDTEAFY. The CDR3 DNA reads TGTGCCAGCAGCTTACTAGGGGGGAGATGGGACACTGAAGCTTTCTAT.

A note on this clonotype: No conserved phenylalanine or tryptophan ends this CDR3, so it is likely a read error. The chain carries TRBV7-9 and TRBJ2-1; a weak D match, TRBD1 (6 bases). The CDR3 length is 14 residues. The germline CDR1 and CDR2 sequences are SEHNR and FQNEAQ (reference sequence). The CDR3 DNA is TGTGTCAGCAGCCCAGGACAGAGCAACAATGAGCAGTTCTCC. Translation: CVSSPGQSNNEQFS.

This chain uses TRBV21-1 with TRBJ2-5; the table's D call of TRBD1 was not tested on the DNA. TRBV21-1 corresponds to a pseudogene. This CDR3 is built from 15 residues. The CDR3 nucleotides read TGTGCCAGCAGTTTGAGCAGGGGGCTGCGAGAGACCCAGTACTTC. Amino acid sequence: CASSLSRGLRETQYF.

This clonotype was detected many times. The CDR3 here is CASSRGTSGSQETQYF. The CDR3, as DNA: TGCGCCAGCAGCCGGGGGACTAGCGGGAGCCAAGAGACCCAGTACTTC. The chain uses TRBV4-1 and TRBJ2-5; 14 bases fit TRBD2. Germline CDR1 MGHRA, CDR2 YSYEKL. The CDR3 has 16 residues. The J segment lost 1 base and the V segment lost 4 bases, leaving 2 bases of the junction unmatched.

The sample holds one count of this clonotype. One end of the junction is discordant with germline, which a read error may explain. V gene TRBV14 combines with J gene TRBJ1-6; D is ambiguous. Germline V gene lookup returns CDR1 SGHDN and CDR2 FVKESK. This CDR3 has 19 residues. DNA for the CDR3: TGTGCCATCAGCCAAGATCCTGCACGGGCGCGCTCCTATAATTCGCCCCTTCATTTT. Protein sequence: CAISQDPARARSYNSPLHF.

Turning to this clonotype: This may be a read error: a much more frequent sequence differs by one nucleotide. This chain uses TRBV28 with TRBJ1-6; D unclear. In germline, CDR1 is MDHEN, CDR2 SYDVKM. Trimming shortened V by 4 bases and J by 8 bases, and 9 bases separated the two germline ends. This CDR3 spans 13 amino acids. The CDR3 sequence: CASSYPEDSPLHF. CDR3 DNA: TGTGCCAGCAGTTACCCCGAAGATTCACCCCTCCACTTT.

Concerning this clonotype: The junction differs from germline at one of its ends, possibly a read error. The V and J genes are TRBV29-1 and TRBJ2-5; D remains unclear. Germline CDR1 reads SQVTM; CDR2 reads ANQGSEA. The CDR3 sequence is 11 residues long. Here the CDR3 DNA reads TGCAGCGTTGAAGACCATGAGACCCAGTACTTC. This gives the protein CSVEDHETQYF.

With regard to this clonotype: Just one base apart from a much larger clone, this may be a read error. CDR3 loop: CANSSRTEIMSSGANVLTF. In DNA form, the CDR3 reads TGCGCCAACAGCTCTAGGACGGAAATTATGAGCTCTGGGGCCAACGTCCTGACTTTC. The rearrangement joins TRBV5-1 to TRBJ2-6; no clear D. The CDR3 spans 19 residues. The V gene's germline CDR1 is SGHRS and CDR2 YFSETQ.